The sequence of this T cell receptor beta chain was determined in a study of T cell responses to AZD1222 COVID-19 vaccine (dated by TCRdb to the early 2020s). For the wider study: Because spike-specific TCR depth and breadth did not differ between the two schedules, AZD1222 recipients who got a second dose at roughly 4 weeks were pooled with those who got a second dose at roughly 12 weeks. Trial participants were enrolled by age into subgroups of 18-55, 56-69 and 70-plus years, and about 150, 27 and 61 TCR-sequenced participants, respectively, were included in these subgroups. A total of about 230 trial participants underwent TCR sequencing, of whom about 210 received two doses of AZD1222 and some 26 received two doses of the MenACWY control vaccine.

Including cysteine and phenylalanine, the CDR3 has 14 amino acids. Only CDR3 DNA is held: 42 bases, read in frame from base 1. Taken from the germline V gene, the CDR1 and CDR2 loops are SNHLY and FYNNEI. V is cut by 2 bases and J by 4 bases, and the space between the germline ends is 11 bases. Results and caveats for the whole study, not just this receptor: The whole spike protein was spanned by vaccine-associated CD4 TCRs, and dominant responses were seen in regions 160-218 and 743-854. Conclusions about previously exposed vaccinees were limited because only a handful of AZD1222 recipients were SARS-CoV-2 seropositive at baseline. Participants were mostly white British and included more females than males, and it was suggested by the authors that clonal diversity may have been underestimated. Nearly half of unique spike-specific TCRs reportedly recognized epitopes outside regions mutated in the B.1.351 and B.1.1.7 variants. Because no day 14 peak-response samples were available, repertoires were characterized only after the peak T cell response. After two AZD1222 doses, spike-specific TCR breadth and depth were significantly higher than at day 0 and than in MenACWY recipients. The 56-69-year group was small, and its depth increase did not reach significance, likely because of low power.

Interpreted using the paper, the time point label stands for: baseline before first vaccination. Vaccinee samples came from UK trials COV001 and COV002, including a single-blind randomized controlled phase 2/3 trial of AZD1222 (ChAdOx1 nCoV-19) in healthy adults. Trial participant PBMC samples were collected at day 0 and day 28 after the second dose for TCRbeta chain sequencing. With respect to this clone: The specificity of this receptor is unknown. Base qualities are not provided; no much larger clone lies one nucleotide away.

The CDR3 regions of human TCRbeta chains were analyzed by immunosequencing. For the original study's pipeline: TCRs in the repertoires were compared against a reference library of SARS-CoV-2-specific TCRs that had been generated with the MIRA antigen-specificity platform. Breadth meant the fraction of unique TCRs that were SARS-CoV-2-associated, whereas depth meant the fraction of total T cells that were SARS-CoV-2-associated. Using the MIRA data, each spike-specific TCR was assigned both to the spike region to which the TCR was reactive and to a CD4 or CD8 class. Log10-transformed breadth and depth values were compared by one-way ANOVA with Sidak's multiple comparisons tests. TCRdb took over this immuneACCESS table, retaining in-frame rearrangements with V and J assigned. Such tables are incomplete; in checked studies, under half of the missing clones stem from an unresolved V gene, and the remainder is unexplained. Clone size and V and J calls were adopted from that table, with D and trimming inferred from the DNA. Recorded for this sample are 99,000 or so clones; roughly 82% of them occurred a single time. The ten largest clones represent around 5% of the sample.

This specimen was peripheral blood, taken on day 0 of AZD1222 vaccination. This TCR was sampled from an adult in good health. Rearrangement joined TRBV2 to TRBJ1-2; the D segment could be TRBD1, given 5 matching bases. The sequenced DNA: TGTGCCAGCAGTGAAACCCGACAGAGCTATGGCTACACCTTC. The translation is CASSETRQSYGYTF.